This TCR beta chain was recovered during a study of blood T cell repertoires in COVID-19. About the research overall: COVID-19 samples, acute and convalescent, were from the United States, Italy and Spain.

Method: immunoSEQ multiplex PCR; TCRdb's copy keeps in-frame clones and lacks some. The data show 300,000 to 500,000 clones, 88% seen once. Per the germline V gene, CDR1 is SQVTM and CDR2 is ANQGSEA. This CDR3 contains 12 residues. Recruitment covered about two dozen US areas and drew participants whose ages spanned roughly 18 to 95 years. Participants reported their clinical history, and cohort assignment relied on those reports. The sequencing sample was made of PBMCs or T cells enriched from blood (not recorded which). The genes are TRBV29-1 and TRBJ1-1; no definite D call. This clonotype originated in a woman aged 25 to 45 with acute COVID-19. The CDR3 protein is CIVSRGNTEAFF. CDR3 nucleotide sequence: TGCATCGTAAGCCGGGGGAACACTGAAGCTTTCTTT.